This TCR beta chain was retrieved from a study of a mutant IDH1 vaccine in newly diagnosed glioma. As for the study in general: Patients previously underwent radiotherapy, temozolomide, or both, and most underwent both.

As for time point: baseline, week 1 (first vaccination visit). Treatment reported: pre-vaccination baseline after standard-of-care therapy. Donors harbored newly found WHO grade 3 or 4 IDH1-mutant, ATRX-lost astrocytomas. With respect to this clone: Its antigen is undetermined.

Overall study results and limits: Vaccination induced immune responses in about 92% of patients. The authors found pseudoprogression apparently unrelated to changes in top peripheral T cell clonotypes.

Sequencing used immunoSEQ multiplex PCR; TCRdb keeps in-frame clones, though not all of them. Of 55,000 to 70,000 clones listed, less than 85% are singletons. Trimming left V 5 bases short and J 1 base short, with 5 bases between. This CDR3 has 12 amino acids. Germline CDR1 is MNHEY and CDR2 is SVGAGI. This specimen consisted of PBMCs, obtained from a glioma patient treated with radiotherapy, temozolomide or both. The sequence derives from a man aged 45-65 years with glioma. This sequence joins TRBV6-5 and TRBJ1-1; D ambiguous. CDR3 sequence (DNA): TGTGCCAGCAGTCCCAGGAACACTGAAGCTTTCTTT. It yields the protein CASSPRNTEAFF.